This T cell receptor beta chain was obtained from a study of blood T cell repertoires in COVID-19. As for the study in general: COVID-19 samples, acute and convalescent, were from the United States, Italy and Spain.

Assay: immunoSEQ multiplex PCR; the TCRdb copy retains only in-frame clones and omits some. The sample has 300,000 to 400,000 clones; around nine tenths are singletons. This CDR3 contains 14 residues. Per germline, CDR1 SGHAT and CDR2 FQNNGV. The V and J ends lost 2 bases and 7 bases, in that order; junction bases with no gene match: 4. Participants were placed into cohorts based on the clinical history they reported. This clone has just one count. The sequence was obtained from a man younger than 45 who had recovered from COVID-19. The sequencing sample was made of PBMCs or T cells enriched from blood (not recorded which). The V gene is TRBV11-2, the J gene TRBJ1-4; 7 bases line up with TRBD1. The CDR3, as DNA: TGTGCCAGCAGCTTAACAGGGGCCGGTGAAAAACTGTTTTTT. This sequence encodes CASSLTGAGEKLFF.